This record concerns one T cell receptor beta chain sequence. The data belong to a study of CD8+ T cells in alopecia areata. Following extraction, RNA underwent reverse transcription to cDNA, which served as the sequencing template. Data came from immunoSEQ multiplex PCR; TCRdb stores just in-frame clones and leaves some out. Found here are 130,000 to 150,000 clones, about two thirds of them singletons; the top ten hold around 34%. In germline, CDR1 is SEHNR, CDR2 FQNEAQ (reference sequence). The V end lost 5 bases, the J end lost 6 bases, and 13 bases lay between the germline ends. This CDR3 is 13 amino acids long.

V is TRBV7-9 and J is TRBJ2-5; perhaps TRBD2 as D (6 bases). The TCR sequence derives from a human donor in good health. Sequencing input: CD8+ T cells sorted from blood. CDR3 sequence reads: CASSPASVQTQYF. CDR3 DNA: TGTGCCAGCAGCCCGGCTAGCGTACAGACCCAGTACTTC.